The 21 T cell receptor beta chains below come from one sample, sequenced in a study of shared clonotypes between healthy human individuals. The assay was immunoSEQ multiplex PCR, and TCRdb's table has in-frame clones only and misses some. The table lists around 2.5 million clones, 93% of them singletons. The specimen sequenced was naive CD4+ T cells from PBMCs. Subset defined: CD45RA+ positively selected. The receptors originated from a man younger than 30 in good health. Some clones in this sample may be carry-over from other donors' samples.

The chain has TRBV7-9 and TRBJ2-2; 7 bases fit TRBD2. Germline CDR1 reads SEHNR; CDR2 reads FQNEAQ (reference sequence). The CDR3 is 16 residues long. J lost 4 bases, V lost 1 base, and 6 bases had no gene match. As DNA, the CDR3 is TGTGCCAGCAGCTTAGGGACGGGAGGACTCACCGGGGAGCTGTTTTTT. As protein: CASSLGTGGLTGELFF.

The V call is TRBV10-2, the J call TRBJ2-7, with D unclear. Trimming cost V 7 bases and J 2 bases, with 6 bases left between them. Per the germline V gene, CDR1 is WSHSY and CDR2 is SAAADI. This CDR3 spans 11 amino acids. The CDR3 sequence is CASKRTYEQYF. The CDR3 nucleotides are TGCGCCAGCAAACGGACCTACGAGCAGTACTTC.

The chain uses TRBV5-6 and TRBJ2-7; 9 bases align to TRBD2. Germline loops: CDR1 SGHDT, CDR2 YYEEEE. J gave up 6 bases and V 6 bases, and 13 bases lay outside the gene matches. CDR3 length: 15 residues. CDR3 region: CASIIGGRATGEQYF. For the CDR3, the DNA is TGTGCCAGCATAATAGGCGGGAGGGCCACCGGCGAGCAGTACTTC.

The chain uses TRBV7-9 and TRBJ1-4; 9 nucleotides agree with TRBD1. CDR1 SEHNR and CDR2 FQNEAQ come from the germline V gene (reference sequence). V dropped 6 bases and J dropped 5; count of bases not matched to a gene: 4. The CDR3 covers 14 residues. The CDR3 spells CASRTGTGNEKLFF. The CDR3 DNA reads TGTGCCAGCAGGACCGGGACAGGGAATGAAAAACTGTTTTTT.

This clone was recorded only once. A read error may produce the germline difference seen at one junction end. This rearrangement joins TRBV4-3 to TRBJ2-4; D might be TRBD2 (5 bases). Per the germline V gene, CDR1 is LGHNA and CDR2 is YSLEER. The CDR3 sequence is 14 residues long. The CDR3 loop reads CASSQGFTEGTLVF. CDR3 nucleotide sequence: TGCGCCAGCAGCCAAGGATTTACTGAGGGAACCCTCGTCTTC.

The chain employs TRBV10-3 and TRBJ2-1, with TRBD2 as a possible D gene (5 bases). Trimming left V 5 bases short and J 0 bases short, with 14 bases between. CDR1 and CDR2 (germline): ENHRY, SYGVKD. The CDR3 covers 16 residues. CDR3 coding DNA: TGTGCCATCAGTCCGCAACAAGCGGACTCCTACAATGAGCAGTTCTTC. Amino acids: CAISPQQADSYNEQFF.

The chain combines TRBV19 with TRBJ2-7; D unclear. V was cut by 5 bases and J by 3 bases, with 8 bases left in between. The germline gives CDR1 LNHDA, CDR2 SQIVND (reference sequence). There are 12 residues in the CDR3. The CDR3 protein is CASSSGYYEQYF. The CDR3 bases are TGTGCCAGTAGTTCCGGGTACTACGAGCAGTACTTC.

The chain joins TRBV6-6 to TRBJ2-5; D assignment may be TRBD1 or TRBD2 (5 bases each). V lost 5 bases and J lost 7, with 14 bases in between. CDR1 and CDR2 from the germline V gene are MNHNY and SVGAGI (reference sequence). The CDR3 contains 13 residues. The CDR3, as DNA: TGTGCCAGCAGTCCGGGGCCCTATGGGACCCAGTACTTC. Translating it yields CASSPGPYGTQYF.

To note about this clone: Other DNA sequences in the sample encode the same CDR3. The rearrangement joins TRBV6-5 to TRBJ1-2; no clear D. The germline V and J ends were trimmed by 0 bases and 8 bases, with 10 bases remaining between them. This CDR3 spans 13 amino acids. The germline V gene encodes CDR1 MNHEY and CDR2 SVGAGI. CDR3 region: CASSYSAGSGYTF. For the CDR3, the DNA is TGTGCCAGCAGTTACTCAGCGGGATCGGGCTACACCTTC.

This clone has a single count. The chain recombines TRBV7-3 with TRBJ1-2, with TRBD1 matching 7 bases. Trimming at V came to 5 bases and at J to 5 bases, leaving 5 bases not matched to a gene. The CDR3 has 13 residues. CDR1 SGHTA and CDR2 FQGTGA come from the germline V gene. The CDR3 spells CASSDRASYGYTF. The CDR3 region has the DNA TGTGCCAGCAGCGACAGGGCCTCTTATGGCTACACCTTC.

V is TRBV6-6 and J is TRBJ1-6; TRBD1 is a possible D gene (5 bases). V was shortened by 8 bases and J by 3 bases, with 14 bases between the two germline ends. Germline V gives CDR1 MNHNY, CDR2 SVGAGI (reference sequence). This CDR3 is built from 15 residues. The CDR3 protein is CASSPPRDYNSPLHF. The CDR3 bases are TGTGCCAGCTCCCCCCCCAGGGACTATAATTCACCCCTCCACTTT.

The chain recombines TRBV28 with TRBJ1-2; 9 positions match TRBD1. There are 16 residues in the CDR3. In germline, CDR1 is MDHEN, CDR2 SYDVKM. With 2 bases clipped from V and 4 bases from J, the junction kept 8 bases outside the gene matches. The CDR3 reads CASSLLTGGSSYGYTF. In DNA form, the CDR3 reads TGTGCCAGCAGTTTACTTACAGGGGGCTCGAGCTATGGCTACACCTTC.

The V and J genes are TRBV30 and TRBJ2-3; D may be TRBD1 or TRBD2 (5 bases each). This CDR3 is built from 13 residues. Deletions cut 1 base from V and 6 bases from J, with 11 bases between. Germline CDR1 GTSNPN, CDR2 SVGIG (reference sequence). DNA for the CDR3: TGTGCCTGGAGTGGAGGGGCGAGGGATACGCAGTATTTT. Amino acid sequence: CAWSGGARDTQYF.

V usage is TRBV7-9 and J usage is TRBJ2-3; D perhaps matches TRBD1 (6 bases). Per the germline V gene, CDR1 is SEHNR and CDR2 is FQNEAQ (reference sequence). The CDR3 has 15 residues. Between the trimmed V and J ends, which lost 5 bases and 0 bases, there was a span of 12 bases. CDR3 nucleotide sequence: TGTGCCAGCAGCCCGCGGACAGAAAGCACAGATACGCAGTATTTT. The encoded protein is CASSPRTESTDTQYF.

This clone was counted a single time. This chain links TRBV4-1 with TRBJ2-5, with 15 bases fitting TRBD2. Unmatched junction bases numbered 2, after V lost 4 bases and J lost 5 bases. The CDR3 spans 15 residues. Germline values: CDR1 MGHRA, CDR2 YSYEKL. The CDR3 is CASSPGTSGRETQYF. The CDR3 nucleotides read TGCGCCAGCAGCCCCGGGACTAGCGGGAGGGAGACCCAGTACTTC.

The rearrangement uses TRBV18 and TRBJ1-1; 7 bases match TRBD1. CDR1 is KGHSH, CDR2 LQKENI, per germline. Germline trimming cut 5 bases from V and 3 bases from J; bases unmatched to any gene: 12. CDR3 size: 16 residues. CDR3 residues: CASSSTGTGSHTEAFF. CDR3 in DNA: TGTGCCAGCTCATCGACAGGGACGGGCTCTCACACTGAAGCTTTCTTT.

The chain joins TRBV9 to TRBJ1-1; D is unresolved. Looked up from germline, CDR1 is SGDLS and CDR2 is YYNGEE. The CDR3 has 15 residues. Deletions cut 3 bases from V and 2 bases from J, with 14 bases between. CDR3 sequence: CASSGGGIPNTEAFF. CDR3 coding DNA: TGTGCCAGCAGCGGGGGAGGAATCCCAAACACTGAAGCTTTCTTT.

Remarks on this clone: Other DNA sequences in the sample encode the same CDR3. This sequence joins TRBV5-1 and TRBJ2-2; possible D gene TRBD2, 6 bases. V shed 0 bases and J shed 1 base, with 10 bases lying between them. The germline V gene has CDR1 SGHRS and CDR2 YFSETQ. The CDR3 totals 16 residues. CDR3 sequence: CASSLEGGLNTGELFF. The DNA for the CDR3 is TGCGCCAGCAGCTTGGAGGGAGGTTTGAACACCGGGGAGCTGTTTTTT.

This clone has just a few counts. The chain is built from TRBV5-6 and TRBJ1-5; 7 bases are a match to TRBD1. From germline, CDR1 is SGHDT and CDR2 YYEEEE. The CDR3 extends over 15 amino acids. The V segment lost 4 bases and the J segment 4 bases; nucleotides outside the gene matches: 8. This chain's CDR3 is CASSKGGGGNQPQHF. The CDR3 nucleotides read TGTGCCAGCAGCAAGGGAGGGGGCGGGAATCAGCCCCAGCATTTT.

The CDR3 is CASSVEWIGEQYF. CDR3 in DNA: TGTGCCAGCAGCGTGGAGTGGATCGGCGAGCAGTACTTC. V usage is TRBV9 and J usage is TRBJ2-7; D gene ambiguous. The germline V and J ends were trimmed by 2 bases and 6 bases, with 12 bases remaining between them. CDR1 is SGDLS, CDR2 YYNGEE, per germline. The CDR3 runs to 13 residues.

This rearrangement joins TRBV27 to TRBJ1-5; D unclear. V lost 6 bases and J 7 bases, leaving 10 bases between the germline ends. The CDR3 consists of 12 residues. Germline values: CDR1 MNHEY, CDR2 SMNVEV (reference sequence). The CDR3 is CASRRPGQPQHF. The CDR3 DNA follows: TGTGCCAGCAGACGCCCGGGGCAGCCCCAGCATTTT.